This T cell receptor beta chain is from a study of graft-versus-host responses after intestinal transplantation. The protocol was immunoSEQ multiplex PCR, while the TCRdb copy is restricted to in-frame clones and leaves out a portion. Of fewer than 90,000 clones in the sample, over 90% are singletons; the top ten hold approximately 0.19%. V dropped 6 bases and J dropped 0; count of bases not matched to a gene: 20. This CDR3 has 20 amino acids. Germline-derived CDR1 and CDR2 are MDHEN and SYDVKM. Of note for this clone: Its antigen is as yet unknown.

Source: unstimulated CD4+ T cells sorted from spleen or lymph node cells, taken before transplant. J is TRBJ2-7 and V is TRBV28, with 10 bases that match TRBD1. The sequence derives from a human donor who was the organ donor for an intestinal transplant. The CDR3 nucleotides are TGTGCCAGCAGGATCCGGGACAGGGGAGGCGTGGGGGGAGTCTCCTACGAGCAGTACTTC. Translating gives CASRIRDRGGVGGVSYEQYF.